This T cell receptor beta chain was identified in a study of cytomegalovirus exposure and HLA in healthy donors. Study findings and constraints: Earlier findings revealed that most TCR beta V segments proved productive either about 87% or about 30% of the time.

J was trimmed by 0 bases and V by 7 bases; bases with no gene match: 5. This CDR3 is 13 amino acids long. Germline CDR1 and CDR2: SQVTM and ANQGSEA. A multiplex PCR was run with 60 Vbeta primers and 13 Jbeta primers. Per the study methods: The count from a later analysis was 79 million or so unique TCR beta chains, some 12 million of them shared. Sequenced by immunoSEQ multiplex PCR; TCRdb stores in-frame clones only, minus some. Clone size and the V and J calls come from that table; the DNA yielded D and trimming. Among 150,000 to 200,000 clones listed, about 75% were seen once. Points on this clone: Its antigen is not identified.

The sequence derives from a man younger than 35 in good health and CMV-seropositive. The source material was PBMCs. The V call is TRBV29-1, the J call TRBJ2-5; 7 nucleotides match TRBD1. The DNA for the CDR3 is TGCAGCGCAACGGGACAGTACCAAGAGACCCAGTACTTC. This sequence encodes CSATGQYQETQYF.